This record covers a single T cell receptor (beta chain). These data originate in a study of blood T cell repertoires in COVID-19. Clones were sequenced by immunoSEQ multiplex PCR, and TCRdb holds only the in-frame ones, with some missing. The table shows under 200,000 clones, with about 85% occurring only once. Trimming took 4 bases from V and 9 from J; bases not matched to a gene: 15. Germline CDR1 is MNHNS and CDR2 is SASEGT. The CDR3 sequence is 16 residues long. The clonotype comes from a man aged 18 to 29 with acute or convalescent COVID-19. Sequencing was performed on peripheral blood. The V gene is TRBV6-1, the J gene TRBJ1-5, with TRBD1 identical over 7 bases. CDR3 residues: CASSAIRQGLDGPQHF. CDR3 DNA sequence: TGTGCCAGCAGTGCGATCCGACAGGGCCTAGATGGGCCCCAGCATTTT.